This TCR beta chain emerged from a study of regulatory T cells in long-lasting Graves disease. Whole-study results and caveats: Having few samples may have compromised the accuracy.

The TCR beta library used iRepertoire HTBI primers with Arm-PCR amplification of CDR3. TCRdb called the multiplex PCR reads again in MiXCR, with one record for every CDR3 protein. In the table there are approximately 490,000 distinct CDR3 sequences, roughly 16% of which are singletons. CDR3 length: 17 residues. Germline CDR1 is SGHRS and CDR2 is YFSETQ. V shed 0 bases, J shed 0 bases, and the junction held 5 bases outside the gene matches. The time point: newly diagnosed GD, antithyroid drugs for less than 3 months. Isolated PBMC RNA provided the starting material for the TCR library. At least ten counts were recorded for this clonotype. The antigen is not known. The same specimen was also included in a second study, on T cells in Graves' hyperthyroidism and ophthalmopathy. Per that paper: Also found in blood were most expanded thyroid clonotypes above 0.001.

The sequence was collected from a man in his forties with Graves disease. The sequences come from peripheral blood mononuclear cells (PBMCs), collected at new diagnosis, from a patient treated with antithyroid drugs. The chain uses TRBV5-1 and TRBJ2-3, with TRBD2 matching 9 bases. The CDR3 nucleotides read TGCGCCAGCAGCTTGGGGCTAGCGGGAACTAGCACAGATACGCAGTATTTT. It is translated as CASSLGLAGTSTDTQYF.